This TCR beta chain came from a study of blood T cell repertoires in COVID-19. The wider study: T cells, B-cell-depleted T cells, or PBMCs supplied cDNA or gDNA.

This clone occurred a few times. TCRdb's table, derived via immunoSEQ multiplex PCR, lists solely in-frame clones and lacks some. The sample lists a few hundred thousand clones; 80% to 90% were seen once. This CDR3 spans 15 amino acids. CDR1 and CDR2 (germline): LGHDT, YNNKEL (reference sequence). Trimming left V 4 bases short and J 2 bases short, with 12 bases between. The chain links TRBV3-1 (or the pseudogene TRBV3-2) to TRBJ2-1, with D possibly being TRBD1 (6 bases). The specimen was peripheral blood. This TCR was sampled from a man aged 60-69 years with acute or convalescent COVID-19. The DNA for the CDR3 is TGTGCCAGCAGCCTAGCCGGGACAACCTACAATGAGCAGTTCTTC. It translates to CASSLAGTTYNEQFF.